This T cell receptor beta chain was recorded in a study of identical twins. Broader study findings: In zero-insertion analyses, partial confounding could arise from invariant MAIT and iNKT cells.

TCRdb passed the 5' RACE reads through MiXCR, listing each CDR3 protein once. The repertoire holds hundreds of thousands of distinct CDR3 sequences, with about 20% as singletons. The V and J ends lost 0 bases and 6 bases respectively, with 9 bases between them. The CDR3 contains 14 residues. This clonotype has only a few counts. Antigen specificity is unknown. Separately, the same data were catalogued under a study of yellow fever vaccine responses in identical twins. That work contributes: Reported findings indicate that twins' vaccine T cell responses seemed partially convergent, partially personalized.

The clonotype comes from a woman aged 18-29 years in good health. J is TRBJ2-1 and V is TRBV12-3 or TRBV12-4, with a weak D call TRBD1 (6 bases). Source material: CD4+ T cells sorted from blood. CDR3: CASSLATGTNEQFF. DNA for the CDR3: TGTGCCAGCAGTTTAGCAACAGGGACCAATGAGCAGTTCTTC.